This entry lists 10 T cell receptor beta chains sequenced from one sample in a study of metastatic and nonmetastatic thyroid tumors. The entire patient cohort was treatment-naive prior to thyroid surgery. With MiXCR, TCRdb called clones anew from the PCR reads. The sample lists about 16,000 clones, 25% to 30% seen once, with about 12% in the top ten. The material sequenced was tumor tissue. Every receptor here comes from a male donor with papillary thyroid cancer or a benign thyroid nodule (not recorded which). Some clones in this sample may be carry-over from other donors' samples.

This clone was seen ten or more times. CDR3 residues: CASSQDWWGFDQSQETQYF. The CDR3 nucleotides are TGTGCCAGCAGCCAAGATTGGTGGGGGTTTGATCAGTCCCAAGAGACCCAGTACTTC. The chain links TRBV3-1 to TRBJ2-5; D may match TRBD1 or TRBD2 (5 bases each). The V end lost 0 bases, the J end lost 1 base, and 21 bases lay between the germline ends. Per germline, CDR1 LGHDT and CDR2 YNNKEL (reference sequence). This CDR3 region has 19 residues.

The V call is TRBV6-2 or TRBV6-3, the J call TRBJ2-1, with a possible D match to TRBD2 (6 bases). Germline CDR1 reads MNHEY; CDR2 reads SVGEGT. Trimming took 8 bases from V and 10 from J, leaving 18 bases between them. CDR3 length: 13 amino acids. The CDR3 sequence is CASSPGETEEQFF. DNA of the CDR3: TGTGCCAGCTCACCGGGGGAGACCGAAGAGCAGTTCTTC.

This chain connects TRBV5-1 to TRBJ2-2; D gene unclear. V lost 0 bases to trimming and J lost 0 bases, with 12 bases between them. CDR1 and CDR2 from the germline V gene are SGHRS and YFSETQ. The CDR3 runs 17 residues. CDR3 DNA: TGCGCCAGCAGCTTGGTGCCAGGACGAACGAACACCGGGGAGCTGTTTTTT. It yields the protein CASSLVPGRTNTGELFF.

This clone was seen only a few times. V is TRBV15 and J is TRBJ2-7; 8 bases line up with TRBD1. Germline-derived CDR1 and CDR2 are LNHNV and YYDKDF (reference sequence). This CDR3 comprises 16 residues. Losses at the gene ends were 4 bases for V and 4 bases for J; bases not matched to a gene: 12. The CDR3 nucleotides read TGTGCCACCAGCAAACTCGGACAGGGTGGGAGATACGAGCAGTACTTC. Its protein product is CATSKLGQGGRYEQYF.

This clone was found a few times. The chain carries TRBV6-1 and TRBJ2-7; TRBD1 matches 9 bases. Trimming took 7 bases from V and 5 from J; bases not matched to a gene: 12. The CDR3 covers 15 residues. Germline V gene data show CDR1 as MNHNS and CDR2 as SASEGT. CDR3 nucleotides: TGTGCCAGCACTATACGGACAGGGGACGGTAACGAGCAGTACTTC. The encoded protein is CASTIRTGDGNEQYF.

Only a few counts were recorded for this clone. This chain joins TRBV27 and TRBJ2-7, with 14 bases that match TRBD2. V lost 5 bases, J lost 6 bases, and 15 bases stayed unmatched. The CDR3 is made up of 18 amino acids. Germline CDR1 and CDR2: MNHEY and SMNVEV (reference sequence). CDR3 residues: CASSKTGGLAGVSAEQYF. The CDR3 bases are TGTGCCAGCAGTAAGACAGGGGGACTAGCGGGAGTTTCAGCCGAGCAGTACTTC.

This clone has more than one count but fewer than ten. The genes are TRBV27 and TRBJ2-7, with D unresolved. Germline CDR1 reads MNHEY; CDR2 reads SMNVEV (reference sequence). V dropped 6 bases and J dropped 5 bases, with 11 bases sitting between them. This CDR3 spans 12 amino acids. CDR3 residues: CASSHSRNEQYF. The DNA for the CDR3 is TGTGCCAGCAGCCACAGTCGAAACGAGCAGTACTTC.

This clone occurred once. The rearrangement uses TRBV13 and TRBJ2-3; a weak D match, TRBD2 (6 bases). Per the germline V gene, CDR1 is PRHDT and CDR2 is FYEKMQ (reference sequence). Trimming cost V 3 bases and J 1 base, with 14 bases left between them. CDR3 length: 16 amino acids. The CDR3 coding sequence is TGTGCCAGCAGCTTTAGCGGAGAGAGAGGCACAGATACGCAGTATTTT. It encodes CASSFSGERGTDTQYF.

This clone was picked up one time. V gene TRBV7-3 combines with J gene TRBJ2-3; 7 nucleotides agree with TRBD1. Trimming at V came to 4 bases and at J to 5 bases, leaving 6 bases not matched to a gene. Germline CDR1 is SGHTA and CDR2 is FQGTGA. The CDR3 is 14 amino acids. The CDR3 protein is CASSSGQVIDTQYF. The DNA of the CDR3 is TGTGCCAGCAGCTCAGGACAGGTCATAGATACGCAGTATTTT.

This rearrangement joins TRBV7-2 to TRBJ2-7; possibly TRBD1 for D (6 bases). Trimming left V 4 bases short and J 6 bases short, with 10 bases between. This CDR3 has 12 amino acids. Germline-derived CDR1 and CDR2 are SGHTA and FQGNSA. CDR3 in DNA: TGTGCCAGCAGCTCACAGGGTTTCGAGCAGTACTTC. Translating it yields CASSSQGFEQYF.